The present T cell receptor (beta chain) was sequenced within a study of OX40 agonist ivuxolimab in advanced cancers. General observations from the study: CD8+ T cells showed, on average, more clonal expansion than CD4+ cells.

The CDR3 contains 12 residues. Germline CDR1 and CDR2: SNHLY and FYNNEI. On this clone: The antigen remains undetermined.

TCRdb keeps only in-frame clones here, not all; method: immunoSEQ multiplex PCR. The data contain fewer than 50,000 clones, just under 90% of them singletons. This specimen was CD4+ or CD8+ T cells sorted from blood, taken in a trial of the OX40 agonist ivuxolimab. This TCR came from an adult with an advanced solid tumor such as melanoma, head and neck, liver or kidney cancer. The chain combines TRBV2 with TRBJ2-7; 7 bases map to TRBD1. Here the CDR3 reads CAQGLVGYEQYF. In nucleotides, the CDR3 is TGTGCACAGGGGTTGGTTGGGTACGAGCAGTACTTC.